The rows below give T cell receptor beta chains drawn from one sample of a study of blood T cell repertoires in COVID-19. Some clones are missing from TCRdb's copy, which holds only in-frame ones; the method was immunoSEQ multiplex PCR. The profile shows roughly 300,000 clones, more than 75% of them singletons. Sample: PBMCs or T cells enriched from blood (not recorded which). Every receptor here comes from a woman between 18 and 30 years old who had recovered from COVID-19. CDR3s include the opening cysteine and the closing phenylalanine or tryptophan. D genes are given only for firm matches. Expanded clones get a size class; other rows say once, few or many, or leave the size out.

D,length,V,size,J,DNA,CDR3
NA,13,TRBV7-9,NA,TRBJ1-2,TGTGCCAGCAGCTCCTCTCACAGGAATGGCTACACCTTC,CASSSSHRNGYTF
TRBD2,13,TRBV6-5,NA,TRBJ2-7,TGTGCCACCAGCGGAGCGGGAGGGCTCGAGCAGTACTTC,CATSGAGGLEQYF
TRBD2,14,TRBV11-2,few,TRBJ2-2,TGTGCCAGCAGCCCTAGCGGGAACACCGGGGAGCTGTTTTTT,CASSPSGNTGELFF
NA,13,TRBV24-1,NA,TRBJ2-1,TGTGCCACCAGTCCGGGGGTGAACAATGAGCAGTTCTTC,CATSPGVNNEQFF
TRBD2,15,TRBV9,NA,TRBJ2-2,TGTGCCAGCAGCGTAGAGGCGGGACTAACCGGGGAGCTGTTTTTT,CASSVEAGLTGELFF
TRBD2,15,TRBV23-1,NA,TRBJ2-1,TGCGCCAGCAGTCCCCAGGGCCGGGGGGATTGTGAGCAGTTCTTC,CASSPQGRGDCEQFF
TRBD1,15,TRBV5-8,few,TRBJ2-7,TGTGCCAGCAGCTTGGAAGGGACAGGGTCGCGAAAGCAGTACTTC,CASSLEGTGSRKQYF
TRBD1,16,TRBV2,NA,TRBJ1-5,TGTGCCAGCAGTGATATCGGACAGGGCCCCAGCCAGCCCCAGCATTTT,CASSDIGQGPSQPQHF
NA,12,TRBV9,NA,TRBJ2-3,TGTGCCAGCAGCATATCGAGCGATACGCAGTATTTT,CASSISSDTQYF
NA,15,TRBV4-1,NA,TRBJ1-5,TGCGCCAGCAGCCAAGATCTAGCCCGGAATCAGCCCCAGCATTTT,CASSQDLARNQPQHF
TRBD1,16,TRBV27,NA,TRBJ2-7,TGTGCCAGCAGTTCTTTCCTTACAGGGGGCCACTACGAGCAGTACTTC,CASSSFLTGGHYEQYF
NA,14,TRBV7-9,NA,TRBJ1-4,TGTGCCAGCAGCTCGGACTCCGGTGGTGAAAAACTGTTTTTT,CASSSDSGGEKLFF
TRBD1,14,TRBV28,NA,TRBJ1-4,TGTGCCAGCAGTAACCCAGGGGGCAATGAAAAACTGTTTTTT,CASSNPGGNEKLFF
NA,16,TRBV4-2,NA,TRBJ1-2,TGTGCCAGCAGCCCACTGGGACTACAGAAATCAGGGGGCTACACCTTC,CASSPLGLQKSGGYTF
NA,14,TRBV3-1/TRBV3-2,NA,TRBJ2-7,TGTGCCAGCAGCCAAGGTGGGCGATCCTACGAGCAGTACTTC,CASSQGGRSYEQYF
NA,12,TRBV29-1,NA,TRBJ1-1,TGCAGCGGGGAGAGACAGGAGACTGAAGCTTTCTTT,CSGERQETEAFF
NA,13,TRBV11-2,NA,TRBJ2-1,TGTGCCAGCAGCTTACCAGGTAACAATGAGCAGTTCTTC,CASSLPGNNEQFF
TRBD1,14,TRBV6-5,NA,TRBJ1-1,TGTGCCAGCAGTTACAGGGACAGGGGATTTCGGGCTTTCTTT,CASSYRDRGFRAFF
TRBD1,17,TRBV27,NA,TRBJ2-2,TGTGCCAGCAGTTTAGGGAGTGGGACAGGAGTTACCGGGGAGCTGTTTTTT,CASSLGSGTGVTGELFF
NA,14,TRBV10-2,NA,TRBJ2-1,TGCGCCAGCAGCCTGGACACCTCCTACAATGAGCAGTTCTTC,CASSLDTSYNEQFF
NA,13,TRBV21-1,NA,TRBJ2-5,TGTGCCAGCAGCAAAGGACGGGAAGAGACCCAGTACTTC,CASSKGREETQYF
TRBD1,15,TRBV18,NA,TRBJ2-7,TGTGCCAGCTCACCAAAGGGACAGGGGGCGGAGGAGCAGTACTTC,CASSPKGQGAEEQYF
NA,16,TRBV27,NA,TRBJ1-2,TGTGCCAGCAGCATGCTGTCCGGGATTGGTAACTATGGCTACACCTTC,CASSMLSGIGNYGYTF
NA,14,TRBV10-3,NA,TRBJ1-1,TGTGCCATCACCTCAGGACAGATGAACACTGAAGCTTTCTTT,CAITSGQMNTEAFF
NA,13,TRBV5-1,NA,TRBJ2-5,TGCGCCAGCAGCTTGGCTAGTCCGGAGACCCAGTACTTC,CASSLASPETQYF
NA,17,TRBV25-1,NA,TRBJ2-7,TGTGCCAGCAGTGGCCTTACGGTCATCCCGGGGTCCTACGAGCAGTACTTC,CASSGLTVIPGSYEQYF
NA,13,TRBV29-1,NA,TRBJ1-2,TGCAGCGTTGCACAGAGAGTACAACATGGCTACACCTTC,CSVAQRVQHGYTF
NA,14,TRBV19,NA,TRBJ1-5,TGTGCCAGTACCTTTACCTCAGGTAATCAGCCCCAGCATTTT,CASTFTSGNQPQHF
NA,11,TRBV6-2/TRBV6-3,NA,TRBJ2-1,TGTGCCAGCAGCCACGGAGGGGAGCAGTTCTTC,CASSHGGEQFF
NA,14,TRBV6-5,NA,TRBJ1-1,TGTGCCAGCAGTTACTCGAGTGCTAGCTTTGAAGCTTTCTTT,CASSYSSASFEAFF
TRBD1,16,TRBV6-5,NA,TRBJ2-7,TGTGCCAGCAGTTACGGCCCCGGGACAGACAGCTACGAGCAGTACTTC,CASSYGPGTDSYEQYF
NA,15,TRBV7-3,few,TRBJ1-1,TGTGCCAGCAGCGCAAGTCCAGGGGAGAACACTGAAGCTTTCTTT,CASSASPGENTEAFF
NA,13,TRBV7-2,NA,TRBJ2-1,TGTGCCAGCAGCACGAGGTCCATGAATGAGCAGTTCTTC,CASSTRSMNEQFF
TRBD2,18,TRBV4-2,NA,TRBJ2-3,TGTGCCAGCAGCCAAGTTAGCGGGAGGGGGTCGAACACAGATACGCAGTATTTT,CASSQVSGRGSNTDTQYF
NA,16,TRBV13,NA,TRBJ2-3,TGTGCCAGCAGCTTAGCGGCAGGGGCCCTCACAGATACGCAGTATTTT,CASSLAAGALTDTQYF
TRBD1,15,TRBV13,NA,TRBJ2-3,TGTGCCAGTTTTCTCACAGGGGAGATGGGAGATACGCAGTATTTT,CASFLTGEMGDTQYF
NA,14,TRBV30,NA,TRBJ1-1,TGTGCCTGGAGTCCCATCAGGGAGGGCACTGAAGCTTTCTTT,CAWSPIREGTEAFF
TRBD1,14,TRBV30,NA,TRBJ1-4,TGTGCCGGGCACAGGGGGCGCGAAGGTGAAAAACTGTTTTTT,CAGHRGREGEKLFF
NA,14,TRBV5-4,once,TRBJ1-1,TGTGCCAGCAGCTTGGGACTCACTGGCACTGAAGCTTTCTTT,CASSLGLTGTEAFF
NA,13,TRBV24-1,NA,TRBJ2-3,TGTGCCACCAGTGATAGTACAGGACGGGCGCAGTATTTT,CATSDSTGRAQYF
TRBD1,15,TRBV9,once,TRBJ1-6,TGTGCCAGCAGCCCTTGGACAGGGGTTAATTCACCCCTCCACTTT,CASSPWTGVNSPLHF
TRBD2,16,TRBV5-1,NA,TRBJ2-1,TGCGCCAGCAGCCCCACCGGGACTAGCCCCGACAATGAGCAGTTCTTC,CASSPTGTSPDNEQFF
NA,15,TRBV5-1,NA,TRBJ1-1,TGCGCCAGCAGCTCCCGGGGAGGGGGAGGTACTGAAGCTTTCTTT,CASSSRGGGGTEAFF
NA,13,TRBV5-1,NA,TRBJ2-5,TGCGCCAGCAGCCCGGACAGCCAAGAGACCCAGTACTTC,CASSPDSQETQYF
TRBD1,19,TRBV19,NA,TRBJ2-1,TGTGCCAGTAGTCGCGGACAGGGTAAGTTCGGGATCTCCTACAATGAGCAGTTCTTC,CASSRGQGKFGISYNEQFF
NA,15,TRBV19,once,TRBJ1-1,TGTGCCAGTAGTATAGTGGCAGGGCCGAACACTGAAGCTTTCTTT,CASSIVAGPNTEAFF
NA,12,TRBV11-2,NA,TRBJ1-2,TGTGCCAGCAGCTCTAATTGGTATGGCTACACCTTC,CASSSNWYGYTF
TRBD1,12,TRBV2,NA,TRBJ2-2,TGTGCCGGCGACAGGGAGAACGGGGAGCTGTTTTTT,CAGDRENGELFF
NA,12,TRBV5-4,NA,TRBJ1-1,TGTGCCAGCAGCTTGACCGGTTTAGAAGCTTTCTTT,CASSLTGLEAFF
NA,15,TRBV5-8,NA,TRBJ2-7,TGTGCCAGCAGCTTGGTTGGTAGCGGAACCTACGAGCAGTACTTC,CASSLVGSGTYEQYF
NA,14,TRBV7-9,NA,TRBJ1-2,TGTGCCTTCCAAAACAGGGCAGAAAGCTATGGCTACACCTTC,CAFQNRAESYGYTF
TRBD1,18,TRBV4-2,NA,TRBJ1-5,TGTGCCAGCAGCCGTGGGACAGGGGGAAGTTATAGCAATCAGCCCCAGCATTTT,CASSRGTGGSYSNQPQHF
TRBD1,16,TRBV6-5,NA,TRBJ1-3,TGTGCCAGCAGTTACTCTCCACCGGGACAGGGGGGCACCATATATTTT,CASSYSPPGQGGTIYF
TRBD1,14,TRBV30,once,TRBJ1-3,TGTGCCTGGAGGGACAGGGTAGCTGGAAACACCATATATTTT,CAWRDRVAGNTIYF
NA,14,TRBV27,NA,TRBJ1-5,TGTGCCAGCAGTTGGGGCCAGGGCAATCAGCCCCAGCATTTT,CASSWGQGNQPQHF
NA,12,TRBV29-1,once,TRBJ2-1,TGCAGCGTTGAGACACTCTACAATGAGCAGTTCTTC,CSVETLYNEQFF
TRBD1,15,TRBV18,NA,TRBJ2-7,TGTGCCAGCTCACCAGGCTCAGGGGGATTCTACGAGCAGTACTTC,CASSPGSGGFYEQYF